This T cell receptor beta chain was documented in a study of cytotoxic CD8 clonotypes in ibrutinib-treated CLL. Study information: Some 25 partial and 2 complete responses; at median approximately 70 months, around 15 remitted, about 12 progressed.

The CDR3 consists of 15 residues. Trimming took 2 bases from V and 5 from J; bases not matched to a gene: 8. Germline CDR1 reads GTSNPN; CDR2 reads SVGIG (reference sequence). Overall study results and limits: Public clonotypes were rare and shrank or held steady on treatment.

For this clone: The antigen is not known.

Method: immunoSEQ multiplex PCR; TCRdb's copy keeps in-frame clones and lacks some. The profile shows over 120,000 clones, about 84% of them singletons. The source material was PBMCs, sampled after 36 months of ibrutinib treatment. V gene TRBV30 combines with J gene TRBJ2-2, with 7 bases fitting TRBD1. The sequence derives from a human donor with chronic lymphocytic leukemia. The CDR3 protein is CAWSTQDRSTGELFF. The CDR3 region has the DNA TGTGCCTGGAGTACCCAGGACAGGTCTACCGGGGAGCTGTTTTTT.